What follows is one T cell receptor (beta chain) and its context. Vbeta (60) and Jbeta (13) primers were used in the PCR. Only in-frame clones appear in the TCRdb table, and some are missing; sequencing was by immunoSEQ multiplex PCR. The repertoire has 99,000 or so clones, less than 85% of them found once; the top ten carry roughly 5.4%. The sample is drawn from a study of cytomegalovirus exposure and HLA in healthy donors. The ends were cut back, 5 bases at V and 4 bases at J, with 11 bases in the middle. This CDR3 region has 13 residues. The germline V gene encodes CDR1 LNHDA and CDR2 SQIVND (reference sequence).

This clonotype was obtained from a woman aged 18-35 years in good health and CMV-seropositive. The sequenced sample was PBMCs. The J gene is TRBJ2-5, the V gene TRBV19; D ambiguous. The CDR3 DNA is TGTGCCAGTAGTCCCCGCTTCGGAGAGACCCAGTACTTC. Amino acids: CASSPRFGETQYF.